A selection of T cell receptor beta chains follows, all from one sample in a study of blood T cell repertoires in COVID-19. Sequenced by immunoSEQ multiplex PCR; TCRdb stores in-frame clones only, minus some. In the table there are about 51,000 clones, 70% to 90% of which are singletons. The sample consisted of peripheral blood. All receptors derive from a man older than 75 with active COVID-19. CDR3s include the opening cysteine and the closing phenylalanine or tryptophan. Fields, in order: J gene, V gene, D gene, clone size, CDR3 DNA, CDR3 protein. The D gene is left open where the match is weak. Part of the rows lack a size; the others show once, few, many or a class for expanded clones.

j_gene: TRBJ1-5; v_gene: TRBV20-1; d_gene: .; abundance: .; CDR3nt: TGCAGTGCTAGTTCTTGGGCGTCCCAGCCCCAGCATTTT; CDR3aa: CSASSWASQPQHF
j_gene: TRBJ2-1; v_gene: TRBV4-3; d_gene: TRBD2; abundance: .; CDR3nt: TGCGCCAGCAGCCGGGGACTAGCGGGGTACAATGAGCAGTTCTTC; CDR3aa: CASSRGLAGYNEQFF
j_gene: TRBJ2-2; v_gene: TRBV28; d_gene: .; abundance: .; CDR3nt: TGTGCCAGCAGTTTCCGGACAACGAACACCGGGGAGCTGTTTTTT; CDR3aa: CASSFRTTNTGELFF
j_gene: TRBJ2-1; v_gene: TRBV6-7; d_gene: TRBD2; abundance: .; CDR3nt: TGTGCCAGCAGTTACAGGAGCGGGAGGGCATATGAGCAGTTCTTC; CDR3aa: CASSYRSGRAYEQFF
j_gene: TRBJ1-1; v_gene: TRBV4-3; d_gene: .; abundance: .; CDR3nt: TGCGCCAGCAGTCGGGTCGGTGGCACTGAAGCTTTCTTT; CDR3aa: CASSRVGGTEAFF
j_gene: TRBJ2-7; v_gene: TRBV28; d_gene: .; abundance: once; CDR3nt: TGTGCCAGCAGTTTTTCAAGAGGGCTAGGATCCTCAGAATACGAGCAGTACTTC; CDR3aa: CASSFSRGLGSSEYEQYF
j_gene: TRBJ2-3; v_gene: TRBV27; d_gene: .; abundance: few; CDR3nt: TGTGCCAGCAGTGCGGCGTCGGGGGCGCAGTATTTT; CDR3aa: CASSAASGAQYF
j_gene: TRBJ1-1; v_gene: TRBV28; d_gene: .; abundance: .; CDR3nt: TGTGCCAGCAGTTCCAAAGGGGTGGGGAACACTGAAGCTTTCTTT; CDR3aa: CASSSKGVGNTEAFF
j_gene: TRBJ2-7; v_gene: TRBV9; d_gene: TRBD1; abundance: .; CDR3nt: TGTGCCAGCAGCGGGACAGGGACCTACGAGCAGTACTTC; CDR3aa: CASSGTGTYEQYF
j_gene: TRBJ2-7; v_gene: TRBV9; d_gene: TRBD1; abundance: .; CDR3nt: TGTGCCAGCAGCGGTAACGCGGGACAGGGCTCCTACGAGCAGTACTTC; CDR3aa: CASSGNAGQGSYEQYF
j_gene: TRBJ1-1; v_gene: TRBV7-2; d_gene: TRBD1; abundance: .; CDR3nt: TGTGCCAGCAGCCCCGGACAGGTTGTGACTGAAGCTTTCTTT; CDR3aa: CASSPGQVVTEAFF
j_gene: TRBJ1-1; v_gene: TRBV11-2; d_gene: .; abundance: .; CDR3nt: TGTGCCAGCAGCTTTCGGGGGGCCGGGACTGAAGCTTTCTTT; CDR3aa: CASSFRGAGTEAFF
j_gene: TRBJ2-2; v_gene: TRBV9; d_gene: TRBD2; abundance: .; CDR3nt: TGTGCCAGCAGCGAGGGGACTAGCAGAGTGGCCGGGGAGCTGTTTTTT; CDR3aa: CASSEGTSRVAGELFF
j_gene: TRBJ1-2; v_gene: TRBV19; d_gene: .; abundance: few; CDR3nt: TGTGCCAGTAGTATAGCAGGGATCAATGGCTACACCTTC; CDR3aa: CASSIAGINGYTF
j_gene: TRBJ2-3; v_gene: TRBV5-4; d_gene: TRBD2; abundance: .; CDR3nt: TGTGCCAGCAACCATCGAACTAGCGGATTCACAGATACGCAGTATTTT; CDR3aa: CASNHRTSGFTDTQYF
j_gene: TRBJ2-1; v_gene: TRBV7-3; d_gene: TRBD2; abundance: .; CDR3nt: TGTGCCAGCAGCCTCCAGACTAGCGGGATATACAATGAGCAGTTCTTC; CDR3aa: CASSLQTSGIYNEQFF